Following are 30 T cell receptor beta chains from one sample sequenced in a study of cytomegalovirus exposure and HLA in healthy donors. PCR was performed using 60 Vbeta and 13 Jbeta primers. TCRdb's copy holds only in-frame clones and misses some; the assay was immunoSEQ multiplex PCR. Of 120,000 to 150,000 clones detected, approximately 80% appear once; the ten largest clones hold around 1.2%. Sequencing input: PBMCs. Source of these receptors: a male donor in good health and CMV-seropositive.

The V and J genes are TRBV10-1 and TRBJ1-1, with TRBD1 identical over 7 bases. Germline assignment: CDR1 WNHNN and CDR2 SYGVQD (reference sequence). This CDR3 has 12 amino acids. V lost 6 bases, J lost 3 bases, and 1 base stayed unmatched. DNA for the CDR3: TGCGCCAGCAGCGACAGGGACACTGAAGCTTTCTTT. Amino acids: CASSDRDTEAFF.

V and J are TRBV27 and TRBJ2-2, with 10 bases aligning to TRBD1. V lost 5 bases to trimming and J lost 5 bases; unmatched junction nucleotides: 14. The germline CDR1 and CDR2 sequences are MNHEY and SMNVEV (reference sequence). The CDR3 loop spans 18 amino acids. The CDR3 loop is CASSLDWAGTGVTGELFF. As DNA, the CDR3 is TGTGCCAGCAGTCTTGATTGGGCCGGGACAGGGGTTACCGGGGAGCTGTTTTTT.

The chain uses TRBV6-5 and TRBJ2-7; the D gene is possibly TRBD1 (6 bases). The CDR3 consists of 14 residues. From germline, CDR1 is MNHEY and CDR2 SVGAGI. The V end was cut by 1 base, the J end by 4 bases, with 11 bases between. The chain's CDR3 is CASSYLGQSYEQYF. In DNA form, the CDR3 reads TGTGCCAGCAGTTACTTAGGACAGAGTTACGAGCAGTACTTC.

V gene TRBV7-3 combines with J gene TRBJ2-2; the match to TRBD1 covers 8 bases. V trimming: 4 bases; J trimming: 5 bases; junction bases outside the gene matches: 12. Germline V gives CDR1 SGHTA, CDR2 FQGTGA. CDR3 length equals 17 residues. The CDR3 loop is CASSSIAGTGFTGELFF. CDR3 in DNA: TGTGCCAGCAGCTCAATCGCCGGGACAGGTTTTACCGGGGAGCTGTTTTTT.

V and J are TRBV11-1 and TRBJ1-1; D is unresolved. The CDR3 is 16 residues long. The germline V and J ends were trimmed by 2 bases and 0 bases, with 13 bases remaining between them. Per germline, CDR1 SGHAT and CDR2 FQDESV (reference sequence). The CDR3 loop reads CASSLSAAGMNTEAFF. CDR3 in DNA: TGTGCCAGCAGCTTATCGGCAGCGGGGATGAACACTGAAGCTTTCTTT.

The V gene is TRBV7-3, the J gene TRBJ1-5, with 7 bases identical to TRBD1. V gave up 3 bases and J gave up 1 base; unmatched junction bases: 9. Per the germline V gene, CDR1 is SGHTA and CDR2 is FQGTGA. The CDR3 consists of 17 residues. The CDR3 spells CASSLKTGTASNQPQHF. The CDR3 nucleotides are TGTGCCAGCAGCTTGAAGACCGGGACAGCCAGCAATCAGCCCCAGCATTTT.

V is TRBV28 and J is TRBJ2-1, with TRBD1 identical over 9 bases. Germline CDR1 reads MDHEN; CDR2 reads SYDVKM. CDR3 size: 17 residues. J gave up 3 bases and V 0 bases, and 6 bases lay outside the gene matches. As DNA, the CDR3 is TGTGCCAGCAGTTTATGGCAGGGACAGGGCCTCTACAATGAGCAGTTCTTC. This gives the protein CASSLWQGQGLYNEQFF.

This clone has just a few counts. The rearrangement links TRBV21-1 to TRBJ1-1; the D segment call TRBD1 is taken from the table without a DNA check. TRBV21-1 corresponds to a pseudogene. The CDR3 extends over 11 amino acids. CDR3: CASSKDSEAFF. DNA of the CDR3: TGTGCCAGCAGCAAAGACAGTGAAGCTTTCTTT.

The chain uses TRBV15 and TRBJ1-4; TRBD1 matches 8 bases. The germline gives CDR1 LNHNV, CDR2 YYDKDF (reference sequence). The CDR3 spans 14 residues. Trimming removed 2 bases from V and 8 bases from J; junction bases left unmatched: 4. CDR3 sequence: CATSRHGQGEKLFF. DNA for the CDR3: TGTGCCACCAGCAGACACGGACAGGGCGAAAAACTGTTTTTT.

The chain has TRBV2 and TRBJ1-1; D unclear. Germline V gives CDR1 SNHLY, CDR2 FYNNEI. The V end was cut by 7 bases, the J end by 3 bases, with 9 bases between. The CDR3 is 12 residues long. The CDR3 here is CASMRRDTEAFF. For the CDR3, the DNA is TGTGCCAGCATGAGGAGGGACACTGAAGCTTTCTTT.

This sequence joins TRBV27 and TRBJ2-2; D is unresolved. CDR3 length: 15 amino acids. V lost 5 bases, J lost 3 bases, and 13 bases lay in between. Germline CDR1 is MNHEY and CDR2 is SMNVEV (reference sequence). The CDR3 spells CASSQALLYTGELFF. The CDR3, as DNA: TGTGCCAGCAGTCAGGCCCTCCTGTACACCGGGGAGCTGTTTTTT.

The rearrangement uses TRBV5-8 and TRBJ2-3; 11 nucleotides match TRBD1. J was trimmed by 4 bases and V by 4 bases; bases with no gene match: 5. Germline CDR1 SGHTS, CDR2 YDEGEE. CDR3 length: 15 amino acids. CDR3 sequence (DNA): TGTGCCAGCAGCCAGAGGGGACAGGGGGCAGATACGCAGTATTTT. Protein sequence: CASSQRGQGADTQYF.

The chain uses TRBV29-1 and TRBJ2-1; tentatively, D is TRBD1 (5 bases). V was cut by 4 bases and J by 4 bases, with 11 bases left in between. The CDR3 extends over 13 amino acids. CDR1 and CDR2 from the germline V gene are SQVTM and ANQGSEA. CDR3 region: CSVVWTTYNEQFF. The CDR3, as DNA: TGCAGCGTTGTCTGGACAACTTACAATGAGCAGTTCTTC.

This rearrangement joins TRBV6-5 to TRBJ1-6; D is uncertain. V lost 7 bases and J 7 bases, leaving 11 bases between the germline ends. Germline CDR1 and CDR2: MNHEY and SVGAGI. The CDR3 length is 13 residues. The CDR3: CASTRERNSPLHF. CDR3 DNA sequence: TGTGCCAGCACTCGGGAGCGGAATTCACCCCTCCACTTT.

The chain links TRBV6-5 to TRBJ2-7; 8 nucleotides agree with TRBD1. Looked up from germline, CDR1 is MNHEY and CDR2 is SVGAGI. The V and J ends lost 10 bases and 4 bases, in that order; junction bases with no gene match: 15. The CDR3 runs 15 residues. CDR3 sequence (DNA): TGTGCCACCGGACCGACACAGGGGGTGGTTTACGAGCAGTACTTC. It encodes CATGPTQGVVYEQYF.

This clone was seen more than once but under ten times. The CDR3 sequence: CASSLSQVEREQYF. The CDR3 nucleotides are TGTGCCAGCAGCTTATCCCAGGTCGAAAGAGAGCAGTACTTC. The rearrangement joins TRBV5-5 to TRBJ2-7; D unclear. Trimming took 2 bases from V and 7 from J, leaving 16 bases between them. Germline V gives CDR1 SGHKS, CDR2 YYEKEE (reference sequence). The CDR3 spans 14 residues. Drawing the rest from reference TRBV5-5 and TRBJ2-7, the complete variable domain is DAGVTQSPTHLIKTRGQQVTLRCSPISGHKSVSWYQQVLGQGPQFIFQYYEKEERGRGNFPDRFSARQFPNYSSELNVNALLLGDSALYLCASSLSQVEREQYFGPGTRLTVT.

The chain uses TRBV5-1 and TRBJ2-7; 9 nucleotides align to TRBD1. J gave up 0 bases and V 0 bases, and 4 bases lay outside the gene matches. The CDR3 sequence is 16 residues long. Germline assignment: CDR1 SGHRS and CDR2 YFSETQ. DNA of the CDR3: TGCGCCAGCAGCTTGGGGGCGGACAGGGGCTCCTACGAGCAGTACTTC. It encodes CASSLGADRGSYEQYF.

This clone was seen a single time. The chain uses TRBV5-4 and TRBJ1-1; D call uncertain. Germline lookup yields CDR1 SGHNT and CDR2 YYREEE (reference sequence). The CDR3 loop spans 16 amino acids. V lost 0 bases to trimming and J lost 2 bases, with 14 bases between them. The DNA of the CDR3 is TGTGCCAGCAGCTTGGATTATCGGGTGGGTAACACTGAAGCTTTCTTT. This codes for CASSLDYRVGNTEAFF.

The chain employs TRBV5-4 and TRBJ2-4; a weak D match, TRBD2 (6 bases). V was pared by 2 bases and J by 0 bases, with 9 bases between. CDR3 length: 15 residues. CDR1 is SGHNT, CDR2 YYREEE, per germline (reference sequence). CDR3 DNA sequence: TGTGCCAGCAGCTTCGGGGGAGTAGCCAAAAACATTCAGTACTTC. Amino acid sequence: CASSFGGVAKNIQYF.

This chain uses TRBV19 with TRBJ2-7, with TRBD1 matching 9 bases. After removal of 4 bases from V and 2 bases from J, the junction contained 3 bases not matched to a gene. The CDR3 sequence is 14 residues long. Germline V gene data show CDR1 as LNHDA and CDR2 as SQIVND (reference sequence). DNA of the CDR3: TGTGCCAGTAGTACGACAGGGGGAACCTACGAGCAGTACTTC. It encodes CASSTTGGTYEQYF.

This chain connects TRBV7-9 to TRBJ1-5; 8 nucleotides match TRBD1. After removal of 5 bases from V and 5 bases from J, the junction contained 14 bases not matched to a gene. CDR1 and CDR2 (germline): SEHNR, FQNEAQ (reference sequence). The CDR3 is 17 amino acids. Here the CDR3 DNA reads TGTGCCAGCAGCCACCCCGGGGGACAGGTCGGCGATCAGCCCCAGCATTTT. Translating it yields CASSHPGGQVGDQPQHF.

The V gene is TRBV6-1, the J gene TRBJ1-1, with D hard to call. The CDR3 has 13 residues. The V gene lost 3 bases and the J gene lost 11 bases, with 16 bases spanning the gap. The germline V gene has CDR1 MNHNS and CDR2 SASEGT. The CDR3 nucleotides read TGTGCCAGCAGTGAGCCAACAAGAGGGTTGGCTTTCTTT. Its translation: CASSEPTRGLAFF.

This chain joins TRBV19 and TRBJ2-3; TRBD1 matches at 10 bases. Germline assignment: CDR1 LNHDA and CDR2 SQIVND (reference sequence). V shed 5 bases and J 1 base; nucleotides not matched to a gene: 6. CDR3 size: 16 residues. The CDR3 bases are TGTGCCAGTAGTTTCCGACAGGGGGCCGGCACAGATACGCAGTATTTT. It translates to CASSFRQGAGTDTQYF.

The CDR3 nucleotides read TGTGCCAGCAGCCCGTCCTTGGCGGGAATCTACAATGAGCAGTTCTTC. Translating it yields CASSPSLAGIYNEQFF. V gene TRBV7-2 combines with J gene TRBJ2-1; D possibly corresponds to TRBD2 (6 bases). The germline CDR1 and CDR2 sequences are SGHTA and FQGNSA. This CDR3 has 16 residues. V gave up 5 bases and J gave up 3 bases, with 17 bases separating them. The variable domain in full, with the rest retrieved from reference TRBV7-2 and TRBJ2-1, is GAGVSQSPSNKVTEKGKDVELRCDPISGHTALYWYRQSLGQGLEFLIYFQGNSAPDKSGLPSDRFSAERTGGSVSTLTIQRTQQEDSAVYLCASSPSLAGIYNEQFFGPGTRLTVL.

This CDR3 reads CASSLRTVSDTEAFF. In DNA, the CDR3 is TGTGCCAGCAGCCTTCGGACAGTCTCAGACACTGAAGCTTTCTTT. This sequence joins TRBV7-9 and TRBJ1-1, with D possibly matching TRBD1 (6 bases). The CDR3 is 15 amino acids. V lost 5 bases to trimming and J lost 3 bases, with 16 bases between them. The germline V gene has CDR1 SEHNR and CDR2 FQNEAQ (reference sequence).

A few counts support this clone. Other DNA sequences from this sample encode an identical CDR3 as well. The chain has TRBV6-5 and TRBJ2-3, with D perhaps TRBD2 (6 bases). CDR1 is MNHEY, CDR2 SVGAGI, per germline. The CDR3 sequence is 13 residues long. The germline V and J ends were trimmed by 4 bases and 5 bases, with 10 bases remaining between them. CDR3 protein: CASSWREGDTQYF. The DNA for the CDR3 is TGTGCCAGCAGTTGGCGGGAAGGAGATACGCAGTATTTT.

V usage is TRBV4-3 and J usage is TRBJ2-2, with TRBD2 as a possible D gene (5 bases). Germline CDR1 is LGHNA and CDR2 is YSLEER. The CDR3 length is 14 residues. With 4 bases removed from V and 5 bases from J, the gap between germline ends came to 11 bases. Here the CDR3 reads CASSPASGTGELFF. The CDR3 DNA reads as TGCGCCAGCAGCCCCGCATCGGGAACCGGGGAGCTGTTTTTT.

This clone was seen at least ten times. The chain combines TRBV5-5 with TRBJ2-4; weak D call: TRBD1 (5 bases). Germline CDR1 SGHKS, CDR2 YYEKEE (reference sequence). The CDR3 sequence is 12 residues long. The ends were cut back, 4 bases at V and 8 bases at J, with 10 bases in the middle. In nucleotides, the CDR3 is TGTGCCAGCAGCCAGGGAACGGACATTCAGTACTTC. Translating it yields CASSQGTDIQYF.

This rearrangement joins TRBV6-5 to TRBJ1-6; D might be TRBD1 (6 bases). Germline loops: CDR1 MNHEY, CDR2 SVGAGI. Trimming stripped 7 bases from V and 10 bases from J, with 20 bases between. The CDR3 loop spans 15 amino acids. CDR3 in amino acids: CASTGGAGRESPLHF. The CDR3 coding sequence is TGTGCCAGCACTGGGGGGGCAGGGAGGGAATCACCCCTCCACTTT.

The CDR3 DNA reads as TGTGCCAGCAGCCACGAGACAGGTTCCTACGAGCAGTACTTC. It yields the protein CASSHETGSYEQYF. V gene TRBV7-9 combines with J gene TRBJ2-5; possible D gene TRBD1, 6 bases. The J call is doubtful: the DNA matches TRBJ2-7 better. Germline loops: CDR1 SEHNR, CDR2 FQNEAQ (reference sequence). The CDR3 is 14 amino acids.